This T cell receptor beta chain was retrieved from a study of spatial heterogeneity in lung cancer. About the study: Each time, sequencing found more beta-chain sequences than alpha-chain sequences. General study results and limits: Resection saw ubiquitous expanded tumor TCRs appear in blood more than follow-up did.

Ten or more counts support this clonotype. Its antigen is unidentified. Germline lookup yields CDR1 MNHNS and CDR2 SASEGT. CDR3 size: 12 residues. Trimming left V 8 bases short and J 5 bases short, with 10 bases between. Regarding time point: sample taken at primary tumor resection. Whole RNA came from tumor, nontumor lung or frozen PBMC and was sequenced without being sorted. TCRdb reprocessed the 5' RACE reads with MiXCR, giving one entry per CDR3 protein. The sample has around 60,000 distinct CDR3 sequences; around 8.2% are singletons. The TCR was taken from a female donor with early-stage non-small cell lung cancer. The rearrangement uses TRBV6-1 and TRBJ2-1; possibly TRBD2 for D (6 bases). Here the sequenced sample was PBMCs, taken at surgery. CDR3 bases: TGTGCCAGCGCGCGGAGGGACAATGAGCAGTTCTTC. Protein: CASARRDNEQFF.